The rows below give T cell receptor beta chains drawn from one sample of a study of OX40 agonist ivuxolimab in advanced cancers. Clones were sequenced by immunoSEQ multiplex PCR, and TCRdb holds only the in-frame ones, with some missing. The sample lists 70,000 to 80,000 clones; 70% to 90% were seen once. The sequencing here drew on CD4+ or CD8+ T cells sorted from blood, taken in a trial of the OX40 agonist ivuxolimab. The receptors derive from an adult with an advanced solid tumor such as melanoma, head and neck, liver or kidney cancer. Both conserved end residues are part of each CDR3. D genes are given only for firm matches.

>TRBV28|TRBD1|TRBJ2-5|17
CASSPIGGQGAGETQYF
>TRBV7-9|TRBD2|TRBJ2-7|16
CASSLALGLAGGEQYF
>TRBV7-9|TRBD1|TRBJ2-7|14
CASGPGTATYEQYF
>TRBV28|TRBD2|TRBJ2-1|14
CASIPGVAGYEQFF
>TRBV5-4|-|TRBJ2-1|17
CAQKSDGGLNPYNEQFF
>TRBV11-3|TRBD1|TRBJ2-2|15
CASKDRDRTFRELFF
>TRBV2|-|TRBJ1-5|15
CASSEAGAGNQPQHF
>TRBV4-1|-|TRBJ2-1|17
CASSQVSGRIPYNEQFF
>TRBV4-1|TRBD1|TRBJ1-4|14
CASSSGTGTEKLFF
>TRBV30|-|TRBJ1-1|14
CAWTRGSSGTEAFF
>TRBV11-2|-|TRBJ2-1|14
CASSPSSSQQKLFF
>TRBV19|-|TRBJ2-5|13
CAAAGRHQETQYF
>TRBV5-1|TRBD1|TRBJ2-1|15
CASSEDRGSYNEQFF
>TRBV6-5|-|TRBJ2-1|15
CASTRSYNTYNEQFF
>TRBV19|TRBD1|TRBJ2-7|14
CASSVNRGPYEQYF
>TRBV18|-|TRBJ1-2|11
CASSEGYGYTF